Described below is a single TCR beta chain sequence and its context. This specimen comes from a study of blood T cell repertoires in COVID-19. In the study overall: Material from acute and convalescent COVID-19 was sourced from the United States, Italy and Spain. Sources were T cells, B-cell-depleted T cells, or PBMCs; the material itself was cDNA or gDNA.

Trimming cost V 0 bases and J 0 bases, with 12 bases left between them. The germline V gene encodes CDR1 SGHRS and CDR2 YFSETQ. The CDR3 covers 17 residues. In the authors' workflow: Reference gene primer amplification gave nucleated cell count estimates. Generated by immunoSEQ multiplex PCR, the TCRdb table keeps only in-frame clones and is missing some. Clonal size and the V and J genes are those of that table, whereas D and trimming came from the DNA. The table records fewer than 200,000 clones, approximately 90% of them present only once. The material sequenced was peripheral blood. This chain uses TRBV5-1 with TRBJ1-4; no clear D. The clonotype originates from a man aged 55 to 70 with acute or convalescent COVID-19. The CDR3 loop is CASSLDQEGSTNEKLFF. CDR3 nucleotides: TGCGCCAGCAGCTTGGATCAAGAGGGATCAACTAATGAAAAACTGTTTTTT.